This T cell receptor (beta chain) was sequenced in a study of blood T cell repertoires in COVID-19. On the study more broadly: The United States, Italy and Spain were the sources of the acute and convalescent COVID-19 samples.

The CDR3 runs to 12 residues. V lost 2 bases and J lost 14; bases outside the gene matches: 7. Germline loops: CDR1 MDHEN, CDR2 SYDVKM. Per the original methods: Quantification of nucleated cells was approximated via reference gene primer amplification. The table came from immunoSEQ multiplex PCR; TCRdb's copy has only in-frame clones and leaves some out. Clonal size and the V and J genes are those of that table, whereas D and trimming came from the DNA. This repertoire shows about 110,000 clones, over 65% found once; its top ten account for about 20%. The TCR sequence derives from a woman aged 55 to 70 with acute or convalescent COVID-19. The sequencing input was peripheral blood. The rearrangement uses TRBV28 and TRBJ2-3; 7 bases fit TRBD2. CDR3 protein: CASSLGPGGAYF. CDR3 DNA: TGTGCCAGCAGTTTAGGCCCGGGAGGAGCGTATTTT.